The clone carrying this T cell receptor (beta chain) was seen more than once but under ten times. Sequencing used immunoSEQ multiplex PCR; TCRdb keeps in-frame clones, though not all of them. Counted here are 360,000 or so clones, around 87% occurring once; the ten biggest clones make up approximately 3.6%. The CDR3 sequence is 12 residues long. V gave up 3 bases and J gave up 3 bases, with 7 bases separating them. Germline V gene sequence: CDR1 SQVTM, CDR2 ANQGSEA. Described treatment: 15 to 20 received Ad26.COV2.S at low or high dose, single or two shots; 5 received placebo; per-sample allocation not given. Sampling occurred on day 63 after the first vaccine or placebo injection. This sample stems from a study of Ad26.COV2.S vaccination and SARS-CoV-2 variants.

V and J are TRBV29-1 and TRBJ2-3, with D tentatively TRBD1 (5 bases). The sequences come from peripheral blood, collected in a trial of Ad26.COV2.S vaccine versus placebo. This receptor was identified in a person aged 18-65 years who received the Ad26.COV2.S COVID-19 vaccine or a placebo. The CDR3 DNA reads TGCAGCGTTGAGTCAGGGACAGATACGCAGTATTTT. Translation: CSVESGTDTQYF.